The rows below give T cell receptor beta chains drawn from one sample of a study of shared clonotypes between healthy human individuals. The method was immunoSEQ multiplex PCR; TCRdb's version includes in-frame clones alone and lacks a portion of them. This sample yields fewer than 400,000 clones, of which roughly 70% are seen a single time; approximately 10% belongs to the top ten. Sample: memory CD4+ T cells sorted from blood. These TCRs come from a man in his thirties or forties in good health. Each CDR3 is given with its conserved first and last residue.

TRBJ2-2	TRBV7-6	CASSLMGGTTGELFF
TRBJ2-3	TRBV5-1	CASSVGFPDTQYF
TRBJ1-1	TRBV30	CAWSVEVGTTEAFF
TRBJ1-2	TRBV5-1	CASSAGTGKAYGYTF
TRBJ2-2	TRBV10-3	CAISESGGLELFF
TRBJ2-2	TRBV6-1	CASREGLAGELFF
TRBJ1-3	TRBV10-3	CATGGDSGNTIYF
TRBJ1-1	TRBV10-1	CASRFQLNTEAFF
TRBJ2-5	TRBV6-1	CASSEKGGSQETQYF
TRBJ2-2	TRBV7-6	CASSVVGSTGELFF
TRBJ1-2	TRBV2	CASSATGGLSNGYTF
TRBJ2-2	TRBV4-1	CASSQVLTRNTGELFF
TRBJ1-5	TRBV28	CASSLPGGNQPQHF
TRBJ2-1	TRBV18	CASSPLGDEQFF
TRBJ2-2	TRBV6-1	CASSGMSVAGELFF
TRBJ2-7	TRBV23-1	CASSLGRDDGVSYEQYF
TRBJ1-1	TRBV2	CASSVRQGGAFF
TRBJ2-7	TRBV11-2	CASSLWTDSYEQYF
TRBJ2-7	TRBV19	CASRGTGLDEQYF
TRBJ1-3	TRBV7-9	CASSSPGGVRSGNTIYF
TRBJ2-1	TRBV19	CASSNGGKTYNEQFF
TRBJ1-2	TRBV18	CASSPSGTGDPRGYTF
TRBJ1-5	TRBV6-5	CASSQNLQGNQPQHF
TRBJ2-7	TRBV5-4	CASSLPGLTSYEQYF
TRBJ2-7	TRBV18	CASSPSISTGEQYF
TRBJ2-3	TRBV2	CASRLAGGRWTDTQYF
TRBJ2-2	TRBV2	CASSETVGGELFF
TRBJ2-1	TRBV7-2	CASSSTLASSLDEQFF
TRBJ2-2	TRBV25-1	CASVPPWGTGELFF